The TCR beta chain under discussion was sequenced for a study of monozygotic twins with inflammatory bowel disease. TCRdb reworked the 5' RACE reads into one entry per CDR3 protein, no DNA. The ten top clones account for approximately 5.4%, within a sample of roughly 300,000 distinct CDR3 sequences. The germline CDR1 and CDR2 sequences are SGDLS and YYNGEE. The CDR3 consists of 15 residues. Details on this clonotype: The antigen is undetermined.

Study-wide results and limits: Lower sharing of clonotypes with other individuals was seen in IBD patients than in healthy twins. This was most marked in patients showing signs of disease activity.

The sequencing input was blood. The genes are TRBV9 and TRBJ2-7; TCRdb's D gene call, TRBD1, goes unchecked for lack of DNA. The receptor was derived from a human donor with ulcerative colitis or Crohn's disease, or a healthy co-twin of an affected twin (not recorded which). This CDR3 is CASSVADGRADEQYF.